This TCR beta chain was recorded in a study of T cells after yellow fever vaccination. Comment on this clonotype: Its antigen is unidentified.

Findings and limits, study-wide: Booster sampling recovered most clones from primary vaccination (nearly 98% CD4, around 90% CD8). One caveat is that FACS-sorted repertoires could contain abundant clonotypes contaminating from the bulk population. The secondary response showed a weaker magnitude and a faster peak, day 5 versus 15.

V lost 3 bases and J lost 8; bases outside the gene matches: 8. CDR3 length: 16 residues. CDR1 and CDR2 (germline): MGHRA, YSYEKL. UMIs and a universal primer site were added when TCR cDNA was made by 5'RACE template switching. TCRdb re-derived calls from the 5' RACE reads in MiXCR, one entry per CDR3 protein. The sample includes about 580,000 distinct CDR3 sequences, roughly a sixth of them seen just once. The sequence was obtained from a young man who received the YFV17D yellow fever vaccine. The input for sequencing was PBMCs, taken more than 4 days after the first yellow fever vaccination. This sequence joins TRBV4-1 and TRBJ2-1; TRBD2 matches 12 bases. CDR3 bases: TGCGCCAGCAGCCAGATCGCTAGCGGGGGGGGGGATGAGCAGTTCTTC. Its protein is CASSQIASGGGDEQFF.